These T cell receptor beta chains were read from a single sample in a study of CD8 T cells in ankylosing spondylitis. TCRdb reprocessed the 5' RACE reads via MiXCR and lists one record per CDR3 protein. The sample includes 400,000 to 450,000 distinct CDR3 sequences, roughly a sixth seen only once; the top ten take approximately 1%. Sequencing was done on a sample of blood, either unsorted or a sorted T cell fraction (not recorded which). These receptors were taken from a male donor with ankylosing spondylitis. Each CDR3 is given with its conserved first and last residue. A D gene is named only where the DNA matches it firmly. Clone size is given for some rows only: seen once, a few or many times, or a class if the clone is expanded.

size: .
D: TRBD1
J: TRBJ2-2
V: TRBV6-5
DNA: TGTGCCAGCAGTAACCAACCGGGACAGGGAACCGGGGAGCTGTTTTTT
CDR3: CASSNQPGQGTGELFF

size: many
D: .
J: TRBJ2-3
V: TRBV12-3/TRBV12-4
DNA: TGTGCCAGCAGTTTAGGCTGGGCAGATACGCAGTATTTT
CDR3: CASSLGWADTQYF

size: few
D: TRBD1
J: TRBJ2-5
V: TRBV20-1
DNA: TGCAGTGCTACCACCGGGACAGAGTACCAAGAGACCCAGTACTTC
CDR3: CSATTGTEYQETQYF

size: .
D: TRBD2
J: TRBJ2-1
V: TRBV20-1
DNA: TGCAGTGCTAGAGTTAGGACTAGCGGGAACTACAATGAGCAGTTCTTC
CDR3: CSARVRTSGNYNEQFF

size: few
D: .
J: TRBJ1-1
V: TRBV5-1
DNA: TGCGCCAGCAGCTTGGTAGTAGGGTTTGAAGCTTTCTTT
CDR3: CASSLVVGFEAFF

size: .
D: TRBD1
J: TRBJ1-1
V: TRBV20-1
DNA: TGCAGTGCTAGAGCACAGGGGGCCCGGGCCACTGAAGCTTTCTTT
CDR3: CSARAQGARATEAFF

size: .
D: .
J: TRBJ2-1
V: TRBV6-2/TRBV6-3
DNA: TGTGCCAGCAGGGACTCCCCTGGGGGAAACGATGAGCAGTTCTTC
CDR3: CASRDSPGGNDEQFF

size: few
D: TRBD1
J: TRBJ2-3
V: TRBV7-9
DNA: TGTGCCAGCAGCCTACAGGGGGCCAGCACAGATACGCAGTATTTT
CDR3: CASSLQGASTDTQYF

size: many
D: .
J: TRBJ2-1
V: TRBV5-1
DNA: TGCGCCAGCAGCTTGGGCCAGGGAGAGCAGTTCTTC
CDR3: CASSLGQGEQFF

size: many
D: .
J: TRBJ2-7
V: TRBV4-3
DNA: TGCGCCAGCAGCCAAGATCAGGACTACGAGCAGTACTTC
CDR3: CASSQDQDYEQYF

size: few
D: TRBD1
J: TRBJ1-2
V: TRBV7-2
DNA: TGTGCCAGCAGCGGGACAGGGGGGTATGGCTACACCTTC
CDR3: CASSGTGGYGYTF

size: few
D: .
J: TRBJ2-7
V: TRBV9
DNA: TGTGCCAGCAGCGTAGGAGGAGGTGGCGAGCAGTACTTC
CDR3: CASSVGGGGEQYF

size: .
D: TRBD1
J: TRBJ2-7
V: TRBV20-1
DNA: TGCAGTGCTAGGGGGACAGGGGACCACGAGCAGTACTTC
CDR3: CSARGTGDHEQYF

size: .
D: TRBD2
J: TRBJ2-3
V: TRBV25-1
DNA: TGTGCCAGCAGGACTAGCGGGAGTATCACAGATACGCAGTATTTT
CDR3: CASRTSGSITDTQYF

size: .
D: .
J: TRBJ2-2
V: TRBV6-2/TRBV6-3
DNA: TGTGCCAGCAGCCCGACCGAACAATACACCGGGGAGCTGTTTTTT
CDR3: CASSPTEQYTGELFF

size: many
D: .
J: TRBJ1-1
V: TRBV12-3/TRBV12-4
DNA: TGTGCCAGCAGTGGAACCGGGTTGCTTGGCCCTGAAGCTTTCTTT
CDR3: CASSGTGLLGPEAFF

size: few
D: .
J: TRBJ2-3
V: TRBV3-1
DNA: TGTGCCAGCAGCCAAGCGGGGCCTCGCACAGATACGCAGTATTTT
CDR3: CASSQAGPRTDTQYF

size: few
D: TRBD1
J: TRBJ1-5
V: TRBV6-2/TRBV6-3
DNA: TGTGCCAGCAGCCGAGGGACAGCGAGGGGGCAGCCCCAGCATTTT
CDR3: CASSRGTARGQPQHF

size: .
D: TRBD2
J: TRBJ2-2
V: TRBV5-4
DNA: TGTGCCAGCAGCTTGGCTGCGGGGGGCACCGGGGAGCTGTTTTTT
CDR3: CASSLAAGGTGELFF

size: few
D: .
J: TRBJ2-6
V: TRBV19
DNA: TGTGCCAGTAGGATATTTTCTGGGGCCAACGTCCTGACTTTC
CDR3: CASRIFSGANVLTF

size: once
D: .
J: TRBJ1-5
V: TRBV19
DNA: TGTGCCAGTAGTATGCGGGATGTGAGCAATCAGCCCCAGCATTTT
CDR3: CASSMRDVSNQPQHF

size: many
D: TRBD1
J: TRBJ1-1
V: TRBV10-3
DNA: TGTGCCATCAGTGAGTACGGACAGGGGAACACTGAAGCTTTCTTT
CDR3: CAISEYGQGNTEAFF

size: .
D: TRBD2
J: TRBJ2-4
V: TRBV3-1
DNA: TGTGCCAGCACCCATAGCGGGAGCGGCGGGAACATTCAGTACTTC
CDR3: CASTHSGSGGNIQYF

size: .
D: .
J: TRBJ2-2
V: TRBV2
DNA: TGTGCCAGCAGGGTGGGGGCGAACACCGGGGAGCTGTTTTTT
CDR3: CASRVGANTGELFF

size: many
D: .
J: TRBJ2-2
V: TRBV5-1
DNA: TGCGCCAGCAGCTTGGACAGGAGCACCGGGGAGCTGTTTTTT
CDR3: CASSLDRSTGELFF

size: few
D: TRBD1
J: TRBJ1-1
V: TRBV3-1
DNA: TGTGCCAGCCGTCCGACAGGGCAGAACACTGAAGCTTTCTTT
CDR3: CASRPTGQNTEAFF

size: many
D: TRBD2
J: TRBJ2-2
V: TRBV29-1
DNA: TGCAGCGTTGGCCTCCGTCGGGGAGGGCCTGGAACCGGGGAGCTGTTTTTT
CDR3: CSVGLRRGGPGTGELFF